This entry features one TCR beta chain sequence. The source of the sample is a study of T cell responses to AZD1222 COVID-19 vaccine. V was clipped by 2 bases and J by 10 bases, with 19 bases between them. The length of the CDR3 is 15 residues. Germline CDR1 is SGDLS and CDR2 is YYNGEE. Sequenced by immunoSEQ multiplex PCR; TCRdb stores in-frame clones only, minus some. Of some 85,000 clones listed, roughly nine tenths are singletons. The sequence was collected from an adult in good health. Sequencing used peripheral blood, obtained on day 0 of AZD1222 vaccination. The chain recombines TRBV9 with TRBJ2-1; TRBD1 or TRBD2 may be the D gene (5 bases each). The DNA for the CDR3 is TGTGCCAGCAGCGTGGACCGGGGCCCCGGAGAAGAGCAGTTCTTC. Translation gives CASSVDRGPGEEQFF. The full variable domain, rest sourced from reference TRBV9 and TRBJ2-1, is DSGVTQTPKHLITATGQRVTLRCSPRSGDLSVYWYQQSLDQGLQFLIQYYNGEERAKGNILERFSAQQFPDLHSELNLSSLELGDSALYFCASSVDRGPGEEQFFGPGTRLTVL.